The sequence of this T cell receptor (beta chain) was determined in a study of T cells after posttransplantation cyclophosphamide. This clone was observed at least ten times. CDR1 and CDR2 from the germline V gene are SGHTA and FQGNSA. This CDR3 is built from 12 residues. V was pared by 5 bases and J by 1 base, with 5 bases between. Assay: immunoSEQ multiplex PCR; the TCRdb copy retains only in-frame clones and omits some. There are 5,700 or so clones in the sample, none observed a single time. Cyclophosphamide on days +3 and +4 followed busulfan-fludarabine conditioning and a marrow graft. The receptor was isolated from a male patient aged 60-70 years who received an allogeneic stem cell transplant from a related donor, was CMV-positive, and had no GVHD. Part of the T cell pool may stem from the graft donor. The chain links TRBV7-2 to TRBJ1-2; no reliable D call. This specimen consisted of PBMCs, obtained after allogeneic stem cell transplant with posttransplant cyclophosphamide. CDR3 in DNA: TGTGCCAGCAGCCCACTTAACTATGGCTACACCTTC. This translates into CASSPLNYGYTF.